This T cell receptor beta chain was identified during a study of cytomegalovirus exposure and HLA in healthy donors. The repertoire was sequenced with immunoSEQ multiplex PCR; TCRdb's copy has only in-frame clones and lacks some. The data show 200,000 or so clones, over 65% seen once. The CDR3 contains 13 residues. V dropped 5 bases and J dropped 11 bases, with 18 bases sitting between them. Germline assignment: CDR1 MNHEY and CDR2 SMNVEV (reference sequence). Sequences were obtained from PBMCs. V and J are TRBV27 and TRBJ2-5; tentatively, D is TRBD1 (6 bases). The receptor comes from a man aged 18 to 30 in good health and CMV-seropositive. Written as DNA, the CDR3 is TGTGCCAGCAGTATCACAGGGAAACCCTTACAGTACTTC. Amino acids: CASSITGKPLQYF.